Each of the 11 T cell receptor beta chains below was sequenced from the same sample in a study of cytomegalovirus exposure and HLA in healthy donors. Assay used: immunoSEQ multiplex PCR; TCRdb lists only in-frame clones, some missing. The table records about 220,000 clones, more than 75% of them present only once. Source material: PBMCs. These receptors were obtained from a young man in good health and CMV-seronegative.

This chain joins TRBV4-1 and TRBJ2-5; D remains unclear. Germline lookup yields CDR1 MGHRA and CDR2 YSYEKL. The length of the CDR3 is 15 residues. Deletions cut 1 base from V and 2 bases from J, with 11 bases between. The CDR3 is CASSQVVQPQETQYF. The CDR3 coding sequence is TGCGCCAGCAGCCAAGTAGTCCAACCTCAAGAGACCCAGTACTTC.

The chain employs TRBV30 and TRBJ2-1; weak D call: TRBD2 (5 bases). The CDR3 extends over 15 amino acids. Trimming cost V 0 bases and J 0 bases, with 9 bases left between them. Germline CDR1 and CDR2: GTSNPN and SVGIG (reference sequence). CDR3 sequence: CAWSVKGSSYNEQFF. The DNA for the CDR3 is TGTGCCTGGAGTGTAAAAGGGAGCTCCTACAATGAGCAGTTCTTC.

This clone was found once. The chain combines TRBV28 with TRBJ1-1; tentatively, D is TRBD1 (6 bases). The CDR3 runs to 15 residues. The V gene's germline CDR1 is MDHEN and CDR2 SYDVKM. Trimming pared 2 bases from V and 1 base from J, leaving 11 bases between. The DNA for the CDR3 is TGTGCCAGCAGTTTACGGGGGGCCAGGAACACTGAAGCTTTCTTT. Residues: CASSLRGARNTEAFF.

Regarding this clone: Other DNA sequences in the sample encode the same CDR3. The chain joins TRBV27 to TRBJ2-7, with D possibly matching TRBD2 (6 bases). Germline lookup yields CDR1 MNHEY and CDR2 SMNVEV (reference sequence). CDR3 length equals 13 residues. V lost 2 bases and J lost 2, with 7 bases in between. This CDR3 is CASSLTGAYEQYF. CDR3 coding DNA: TGTGCCAGCAGTTTAACGGGAGCCTACGAGCAGTACTTC.

The chain uses TRBV5-1 and TRBJ2-1; maybe TRBD2 (5 bases). Deletions cut 2 bases from V and 9 bases from J, with 12 bases between. CDR1 is SGHRS, CDR2 YFSETQ, per germline. CDR3 length: 13 residues. The CDR3 reads CASSFTGVSEQFF. CDR3 sequence (DNA): TGCGCCAGCAGCTTTACCGGGGTGAGTGAGCAGTTCTTC. Full variable domain (remainder filled in from reference TRBV5-1 and TRBJ2-1): KAGVTQTPRYLIKTRGQQVTLSCSPISGHRSVSWYQQTPGQGLQFLFEYFSETQRNKGNFPGRFSGRQFSNSRSEMNVSTLELGDSALYLCASSFTGVSEQFFGPGTRLTVL.

The chain carries TRBV28 and TRBJ2-7; 8 positions agree with TRBD2. Germline V gives CDR1 MDHEN, CDR2 SYDVKM. Trimming took 4 bases from V and 1 from J; bases not matched to a gene: 12. The CDR3 extends over 17 amino acids. The CDR3 sequence is CASSSGSIAGSSYEQYF. In DNA form, the CDR3 reads TGTGCCAGCAGTTCGGGAAGTATAGCGGGGAGTTCCTACGAGCAGTACTTC.

V usage is TRBV28 and J usage is TRBJ2-7; 8 positions agree with TRBD1. The CDR3 loop spans 14 amino acids. V was clipped by 10 bases and J by 0 bases; unmatched bases: 8. The V gene's germline CDR1 is MDHEN and CDR2 SYDVKM. Written as DNA, the CDR3 is TGTGCCATCCGAACAGGGGGGACCTCCTACGAGCAGTACTTC. Amino acid sequence: CAIRTGGTSYEQYF. Full variable domain (outside the CDR3, taken from reference TRBV28 and TRBJ2-7): DVKVTQSSRYLVKRTGEKVFLECVQDMDHENMFWYRQDPGLGLRLIYFSYDVKMKEKGDIPEGYSVSREKKERFSLILESASTNQTSMYLCAIRTGGTSYEQYFGPGTRLTVT.

CDR3 amino acids: CSVEDRGGAGSAFF. The CDR3 DNA sequence: TGCAGCGTTGAAGATCGTGGGGGGGCTGGTTCAGCTTTCTTT. The V call is TRBV29-1, the J call TRBJ1-1; the D gene is possibly TRBD1 (6 bases). Looked up from germline, CDR1 is SQVTM and CDR2 is ANQGSEA. The CDR3 runs to 14 residues. Trimming removed 0 bases from V and 10 bases from J, with 18 bases in between. The full variable domain, rest sourced from reference TRBV29-1 and TRBJ1-1, is SAVISQKPSRDICQRGTSLTIQCQVDSQVTMMFWYRQQPGQSLTLIATANQGSEATYESGFVIDKFPISRPNLTFSTLTVSNMSPEDSSIYLCSVEDRGGAGSAFFGQGTRLTVV.

The rearrangement links TRBV6-4 to TRBJ2-7; tentatively, D is TRBD1 (7 bases). The CDR3 contains 12 residues. The V gene's germline CDR1 is MRHNA and CDR2 SNTAGT. The V gene lost 8 bases and the J gene lost 5 bases, with 13 bases spanning the gap. In DNA form, the CDR3 reads TGTGCCAGCCTTCAGGGGGGTGACGAGCAGTACTTC. Amino acids: CASLQGGDEQYF.

The rearrangement links TRBV28 to TRBJ2-3, with D possibly TRBD2 on 7 matching bases. V lost 3 bases to trimming and J lost 5 bases, with 12 bases between them. There are 14 residues in the CDR3. Germline CDR1 and CDR2: MDHEN and SYDVKM. The CDR3 sequence: CASSLGGAGDTQYF. The CDR3 DNA reads TGTGCCAGCAGTTTGGGGGGGGCTGGAGATACGCAGTATTTT.

Comment on this clone: Other DNA sequences from this sample encode an identical CDR3 as well. This chain links TRBV11-2 with TRBJ2-5; no reliable D call. Deletions cut 2 bases from V and 1 base from J, with 2 bases between. Germline CDR1 reads SGHAT; CDR2 reads FQNNGV. The CDR3 runs to 12 residues. CDR3 sequence (DNA): TGTGCCAGCAGCTTACTCCAAGAGACCCAGTACTTC. It codes for CASSLLQETQYF. The full variable domain, with the rest looked up from reference TRBV11-2 and TRBJ2-5, is EAGVAQSPRYKIIEKRQSVAFWCNPISGHATLYWYQQILGQGPKLLIQFQNNGVVDDSQLPKDRFSAERLKGVDSTLKIQPAKLEDSAVYLCASSLLQETQYFGPGTRLLVL.